This TCR beta chain comes out of a study of tissue T cells after allogeneic stem cell transplantation. Overall study findings and caveats: Which tissue TCRs were alloreactive or antigen-specific was not determined. Some clones might be persisting host cells. TCR repertoires tracked anatomic similarity, regardless of disease or transplant status. Motif-based clustering found tissue-specific repertoire signatures shared across patients, though few clones were shared.

A remark on this clone: Its target is not known. Gene and germline names: mouse. The sequenced fragment ends 1 residue before the CDR3 boundary, so the rest is inferred from the germline J gene.

Generated by immunoSEQ multiplex PCR, the TCRdb table keeps only in-frame clones and is missing some. The data contain just over 3,000 clones, 44% of them singletons. CDR1 is SNHLY, CDR2 FYNGKV, per germline (reference sequence). V was clipped by 5 bases and J by 6 bases; unmatched bases: 5. The length of the CDR3 is 13 residues. The time point here: mouse harvest day 14 after allogeneic transplant. Each mouse received 10^7 T-cell-depleted marrow cells plus 10^6 splenic CD5+ T cells by tail vein. This mouse GVHD model was MHC-mismatched B6 to BALB/c, profiled day 7 or 14. Specimen: gut tissue. The source is a female BALB/c mouse given C57BL/6 T cells with graft-versus-host disease after an allogeneic hematopoietic cell transplant. V is TRBV3 and J is TRBJ2-4, with TRBD1 matching over 7 bases. The covered CDR3 bases are TGTGCCAGCAGCCAACAGGGGTTGAACACCTTGTAC. Translating gives CASSQQGLNTLY. The complete CDR3 sequence is CASSQQGLNTLYF.